A selection of T cell receptor beta chains follows, all from one sample in a study of spatial heterogeneity in lung cancer. TCRdb itself ran the 5' RACE reads through MiXCR, one entry per CDR3 protein. The sample has about 48,000 distinct CDR3 sequences; approximately 5% are singletons. Material: PBMCs, obtained at surgery. The source is a male donor with early-stage non-small cell lung cancer. CDR3s include the opening cysteine and the closing phenylalanine or tryptophan. D genes are given only for firm matches.

V: TRBV29-1; J: TRBJ2-1; D: NA; CDR3: CSAGRAQAWDEQFF
V: TRBV6-2/TRBV6-3; J: TRBJ2-3; D: NA; CDR3: CASSYPTGVTDTQYF
V: TRBV19; J: TRBJ1-2; D: NA; CDR3: CASRYSARGEHGYTF
V: TRBV5-1; J: TRBJ1-6; D: NA; CDR3: CASSSIPGKNSPLHF
V: TRBV19; J: TRBJ1-4; D: NA; CDR3: CASSPRGGTGLEKLFF
V: TRBV6-2/TRBV6-3; J: TRBJ1-1; D: NA; CDR3: CASSDYGEAFF
V: TRBV6-2/TRBV6-3; J: TRBJ2-3; D: NA; CDR3: CATAGWYLGTDTQYF
V: TRBV7-6; J: TRBJ2-1; D: TRBD2; CDR3: CASSLGEGTSSHEQFF
V: TRBV7-2; J: TRBJ2-1; D: NA; CDR3: CASSLGPLSYNEQFF
V: TRBV29-1; J: TRBJ1-2; D: NA; CDR3: CSVDGDYGYTF
V: TRBV20-1; J: TRBJ2-1; D: TRBD2; CDR3: CSGLAGSDEQFF
V: TRBV14; J: TRBJ2-1; D: NA; CDR3: CWSGEQFF
V: TRBV6-1; J: TRBJ1-1; D: NA; CDR3: CASSEGPDTEAFF
V: TRBV30; J: TRBJ2-7; D: NA; CDR3: CAWSVMGPSYEQYF
V: TRBV4-3; J: TRBJ2-6; D: TRBD1; CDR3: CASSPAGTGGSGANVLTF
V: TRBV20-1; J: TRBJ2-3; D: NA; CDR3: CSARDWGSAADTQYF
V: TRBV5-1; J: TRBJ1-2; D: TRBD1; CDR3: CASSFRDSDYGYTF
V: TRBV27; J: TRBJ2-7; D: NA; CDR3: CASSPLISYEQYF
V: TRBV14; J: TRBJ1-6; D: NA; CDR3: CASSQVLGTNSPLHF
V: TRBV7-6; J: TRBJ1-3; D: NA; CDR3: CASSLEGMAGNTIYF
V: TRBV28; J: TRBJ2-2; D: NA; CDR3: CASIGVNTGELFF
V: TRBV6-1; J: TRBJ1-5; D: NA; CDR3: CASRELPASNQPQHF
V: TRBV19; J: TRBJ1-1; D: NA; CDR3: CASSIGMNTEAFF
V: TRBV4-1; J: TRBJ1-1; D: NA; CDR3: CASSQEVRGTMNTEAFF
V: TRBV7-2; J: TRBJ2-1; D: NA; CDR3: CASSLWGGNEQFF
V: TRBV3-1; J: TRBJ2-7; D: TRBD1; CDR3: CASSQSRTGAYEQYF
V: TRBV7-2; J: TRBJ1-4; D: NA; CDR3: CASNRFGDEKLFF
V: TRBV12-3/TRBV12-4; J: TRBJ1-1; D: TRBD1; CDR3: CASSLYRGTEAFF
V: TRBV20-1; J: TRBJ2-7; D: TRBD2; CDR3: CSARHSSFGTSGSMPNEQYF
V: TRBV6-6; J: TRBJ2-5; D: NA; CDR3: CASSYPDGLETQYF
V: TRBV5-1; J: TRBJ2-3; D: NA; CDR3: CASSSGSITDTQYF
V: TRBV3-1; J: TRBJ2-7; D: TRBD2; CDR3: CASSQGGGAYEQYF
V: TRBV29-1; J: TRBJ1-1; D: NA; CDR3: CSVAKTGLATEAFF
V: TRBV12-3/TRBV12-4; J: TRBJ2-5; D: TRBD2; CDR3: CASSRSGEYQETQYF
V: TRBV5-1; J: TRBJ1-4; D: NA; CDR3: CASSGQGFAEKLFF
V: TRBV7-9; J: TRBJ2-3; D: TRBD2; CDR3: CASSLSASGTTDTQYF
V: TRBV20-1; J: TRBJ2-1; D: NA; CDR3: CSATNPDPRRNNEQFF
V: TRBV20-1; J: TRBJ2-5; D: NA; CDR3: CSASGTPQETQYF
V: TRBV7-3; J: TRBJ1-1; D: NA; CDR3: CASSTSGITEAFF
V: TRBV9; J: TRBJ2-1; D: NA; CDR3: CASSATRPRDEQFF
V: TRBV21-1; J: TRBJ2-1; D: NA; CDR3: CASSNRGPNNEQFF
V: TRBV5-6; J: TRBJ1-3; D: NA; CDR3: CASSLPAGSGNTIYF
V: TRBV28; J: TRBJ1-3; D: NA; CDR3: CASSLPTGGNTIYF
V: TRBV20-1; J: TRBJ2-3; D: TRBD2; CDR3: CSANPLSGLAGGSTDTQYF
V: TRBV20-1; J: TRBJ2-1; D: TRBD2; CDR3: CSASSGAVYNEQFF